These 10 T cell receptor beta chains came from one sample sequenced in a study of blood T cell repertoires in COVID-19. Sequencing was performed with immunoSEQ multiplex PCR; in TCRdb, only in-frame clones are kept and a portion is missing. The repertoire holds approximately 200,000 clones, with 88% as singletons. Sequencing was carried out using peripheral blood. The receptor source for this set is a man between 65 and 85 years old with acute or convalescent COVID-19.

The chain links TRBV5-6 to TRBJ1-1; 7 positions match TRBD1. Germline assignment: CDR1 SGHDT and CDR2 YYEEEE. The CDR3 spans 12 residues. J was trimmed by 11 bases and V by 4 bases; bases with no gene match: 8. The CDR3 spells CASSVWTGQAFF. The CDR3, as DNA: TGTGCCAGCAGCGTCTGGACAGGTCAGGCTTTCTTT.

V is TRBV27 and J is TRBJ1-5; weak D call: TRBD1 (6 bases). This CDR3 is 15 amino acids long. Between the trimmed V and J ends, which lost 6 bases and 0 bases, there was a span of 12 bases. The germline CDR1 and CDR2 sequences are MNHEY and SMNVEV (reference sequence). The CDR3 reads CASSLGTNSNQPQHF. The CDR3 nucleotides read TGTGCCAGCAGCCTCGGGACAAATAGCAATCAGCCCCAGCATTTT.

This clone was seen just once. J is TRBJ2-3 and V is TRBV30, with a tentative D call TRBD2 (6 bases). CDR1 is GTSNPN, CDR2 SVGIG, per germline (reference sequence). V gave up 0 bases and J gave up 6 bases, with 10 bases separating them. This CDR3 has 13 residues. The CDR3 DNA reads as TGTGCCTGGAGTGTACTAGCTGGTGATACGCAGTATTTT. Residues: CAWSVLAGDTQYF.

The chain employs TRBV9 and TRBJ2-1; D not resolved. CDR3 size: 14 residues. Germline CDR1 reads SGDLS; CDR2 reads YYNGEE. V lost 0 bases and J lost 4, with 8 bases in between. DNA of the CDR3: TGTGCCAGCAGCGTAGGTTCCAAATACAATGAGCAGTTCTTC. Protein product: CASSVGSKYNEQFF. Complete variable domain (other parts from reference TRBV9 and TRBJ2-1): DSGVTQTPKHLITATGQRVTLRCSPRSGDLSVYWYQQSLDQGLQFLIQYYNGEERAKGNILERFSAQQFPDLHSELNLSSLELGDSALYFCASSVGSKYNEQFFGPGTRLTVL.

The chain combines TRBV7-9 with TRBJ2-1; 7 bases align to TRBD2. CDR3 size: 16 residues. V trimming: 5 bases; J trimming: 3 bases; junction bases outside the gene matches: 10. The germline V gene encodes CDR1 SEHNR and CDR2 FQNEAQ (reference sequence). CDR3 in amino acids: CASSPRRTRDYNEQFF. The CDR3 DNA sequence: TGTGCCAGCAGCCCCAGACGGACTAGGGACTACAATGAGCAGTTCTTC.

This clone occurred many times. The rearrangement links TRBV19 to TRBJ1-2; D unclear. The germline CDR1 and CDR2 sequences are LNHDA and SQIVND (reference sequence). The ends were cut back, 4 bases at V and 0 bases at J, with 15 bases in the middle. The CDR3 extends over 16 amino acids. This chain's CDR3 is CASSKGVGSPNYGYTF. The CDR3 region has the DNA TGTGCCAGTAGTAAAGGAGTTGGTAGCCCTAACTATGGCTACACCTTC.

The chain has TRBV7-2 and TRBJ2-7; 9 bases match TRBD1. Germline CDR1 is SGHTA and CDR2 is FQGNSA. V lost 5 bases and J lost 3; bases outside the gene matches: 8. CDR3 length: 15 amino acids. CDR3 bases: TGTGCCAGCAGCGCCGCCGGGACAGGGAGCTACGAGCAGTACTTC. It is translated as CASSAAGTGSYEQYF.

The chain carries TRBV9 and TRBJ2-7; 9 bases agree with TRBD1. CDR3 size: 15 residues. The germline V gene encodes CDR1 SGDLS and CDR2 YYNGEE. The trim removed 3 bases at V and 0 bases at J, leaving 4 bases unmatched. The CDR3 loop reads CASSAGQGPSYEQYF. CDR3 bases: TGTGCCAGCAGCGCGGGACAGGGACCCTCCTACGAGCAGTACTTC.

The rearrangement links TRBV28 to TRBJ2-1; 9 bases align to TRBD2. The germline V gene has CDR1 MDHEN and CDR2 SYDVKM. The V segment lost 4 bases and the J segment 4 bases; nucleotides outside the gene matches: 5. This CDR3 is built from 15 residues. This chain's CDR3 is CASSYGTSLYNEQFF. The CDR3 DNA sequence: TGTGCCAGCAGTTATGGGACTAGCTTATACAATGAGCAGTTCTTC.

CDR3 residues: CASSLSSGNTIYF. The CDR3 nucleotides are TGTGCCAGCAGCCTAAGCTCTGGAAACACCATATATTTT. This chain links TRBV5-8 with TRBJ1-3; D is undetermined. Trimming took off 4 bases at V and 0 bases at J, with 5 bases between the two ends. The V gene's germline CDR1 is SGHTS and CDR2 YDEGEE. This CDR3 contains 13 residues. Full variable domain (outside the CDR3, taken from reference TRBV5-8 and TRBJ1-3): EAGVTQSPTHLIKTRGQQATLRCSPISGHTSVYWYQQALGLGLQFLLWYDEGEERNRGNFPPRFSGRQFPNYSSELNVNALELEDSALYLCASSLSSGNTIYFGEGSWLTVV.